The T cell receptor (beta chain) under discussion was sequenced for a study of response to subunit inactivated influenza vaccine. The study's findings and limits: Authors suggested each seasonal flu vaccination may recruit only limited numbers of new T cells.

Trimming shortened V by 0 bases and J by 3 bases, and 6 bases separated the two germline ends. The CDR3 spans 14 residues. Germline lookup yields CDR1 MGHRA and CDR2 YSYEKL. On this clonotype itself: Its cognate antigen is unknown.

MiXCR was run by TCRdb on the RT-PCR reads, yielding one entry per CDR3 protein. The repertoire consists of 650,000 or so distinct CDR3 sequences, with 11% to 15% occurring once and the leading ten covering less than 8.5%. The chain links TRBV4-1 to TRBJ1-5; D gene uncertain. This receptor was obtained from a man aged 45-65 years who received an inactivated influenza vaccine. The sequencing used PBMCs from blood, collected 14 to 15 days before vaccination. CDR3 DNA: TGCGCCAGCAGCCAAGATAGCGTCAATCAGCCCCAGCATTTT. The encoded protein is CASSQDSVNQPQHF.